The present T cell receptor beta chain was sequenced within a study of T-cell memory formation after mild COVID-19. Study as a whole: Clustering of TCRs was largely donor specific.

In the case of this clonotype: What it binds is unknown.

Study-level results: Nothing showed for sure that second-wave clones peaking on day 37 were SARS-CoV-2 specific. Clones contracting across day 15 to 85 had a balanced CD4/CD8 profile; later expanding clones leaned CD4+. CD4+ contracting clones lay mainly in CM and EM, CD8+ ones in EMRA.

Each CDR3 protein is one row after TCRdb ran MiXCR on the 5' RACE reads. The table includes roughly 620,000 distinct CDR3 sequences, over 15% detected once. The CDR3 runs to 15 residues. V lost 4 bases and J lost 3; bases outside the gene matches: 6. Per the germline V gene, CDR1 is MNHEY and CDR2 is SVGAGI. The clonotype originates from an adult woman who had mild COVID-19 (a few samples of this study predate the infection). Cell type and time point are not known. What was sequenced was PBMCs or a T cell subset sorted from them (not recorded which). The chain is built from TRBV6-5 and TRBJ1-1, with 9 nucleotides matching TRBD1. The CDR3 region has the DNA TGTGCCAGCAGTTTCTGGGACAGGGCCGACACTGAAGCTTTCTTT. Translation: CASSFWDRADTEAFF.